In this sample, the clone carrying this T cell receptor beta chain turned up a few times. Its antigen is not known. This entry comes from a study of cytomegalovirus exposure and HLA in healthy donors. Study-wide findings and caveats: The classifier reportedly diagnosed cytomegalovirus status with high specificity and sensitivity.

This cohort consisted of healthy bone marrow donors. In nominal health when sampled, donors likely had unrecorded immune exposures nonetheless. This PCR relied on a set of 60 Vbeta primers and 13 Jbeta primers. TCRdb's table, derived via immunoSEQ multiplex PCR, lists solely in-frame clones and lacks some. This repertoire shows roughly 150,000 clones, less than 85% found once; its top ten account for around 6.6%. V lost 7 bases and J lost 0, with 15 bases in between. Looked up from germline, CDR1 is MDHEN and CDR2 is SYDVKM. CDR3 length equals 16 residues. The receptor was isolated from a woman aged 50 to 65 in good health and CMV-seropositive. V gene TRBV28 combines with J gene TRBJ1-4; possibly TRBD1 for D (5 bases). The sequenced sample consisted of PBMCs. CDR3 in amino acids: CASIRAGFATNEKLFF. The CDR3 DNA follows: TGTGCCAGCATCAGGGCAGGTTTTGCAACTAATGAAAAACTGTTTTTT.